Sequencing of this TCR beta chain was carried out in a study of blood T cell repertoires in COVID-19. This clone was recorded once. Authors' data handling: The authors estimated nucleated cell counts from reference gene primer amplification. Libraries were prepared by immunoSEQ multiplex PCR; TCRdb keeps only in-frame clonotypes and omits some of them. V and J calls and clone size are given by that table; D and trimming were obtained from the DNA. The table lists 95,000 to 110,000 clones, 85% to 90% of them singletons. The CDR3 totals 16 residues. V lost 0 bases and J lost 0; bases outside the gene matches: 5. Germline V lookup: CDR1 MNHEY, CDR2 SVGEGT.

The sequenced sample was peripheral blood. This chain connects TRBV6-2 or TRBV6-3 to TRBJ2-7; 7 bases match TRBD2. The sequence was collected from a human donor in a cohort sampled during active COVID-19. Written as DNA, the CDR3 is TGTGCCAGCAGTTACTCGATGCGGGACTACTCCTACGAGCAGTACTTC. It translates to CASSYSMRDYSYEQYF.